The T cell receptor beta chain under discussion was sequenced for a study of shared clonotypes between healthy human individuals. Many counts were recorded for this clone. What it binds is not known. Other nucleotide sequences in the sample specify the same CDR3. Overall study results and limits: Between four donors, naive CD4 clonotypes were shared at a level of roughly 5.5%.

TCRdb keeps only in-frame clones here, not all; method: immunoSEQ multiplex PCR. Altogether 950,000 to 1,300,000 clones are present, 70% to 80% being singletons, with the ten largest covering 1.5%. Sequences were obtained from memory CD4+ T cells sorted from blood. Sample subset: CD45RA-negative fraction. This receptor was identified in a man younger than 35 in good health.

This CDR3 reads CASSLVKGTGELFF. The CDR3 DNA reads TGTGCCAGCAGTTTAGTCAAGGGCACCGGGGAGCTGTTTTTT. The chain joins TRBV28 to TRBJ2-2; D is unresolved. CDR3 length equals 14 residues. V lost 2 bases, J lost 4 bases, and 8 bases lay in between. CDR1 is MDHEN and CDR2 is SYDVKM in the germline V gene. The variable domain in full, completed from reference TRBV28 and TRBJ2-2, reads DVKVTQSSRYLVKRTGEKVFLECVQDMDHENMFWYRQDPGLGLRLIYFSYDVKMKEKGDIPEGYSVSREKKERFSLILESASTNQTSMYLCASSLVKGTGELFFGEGSRLTVL.